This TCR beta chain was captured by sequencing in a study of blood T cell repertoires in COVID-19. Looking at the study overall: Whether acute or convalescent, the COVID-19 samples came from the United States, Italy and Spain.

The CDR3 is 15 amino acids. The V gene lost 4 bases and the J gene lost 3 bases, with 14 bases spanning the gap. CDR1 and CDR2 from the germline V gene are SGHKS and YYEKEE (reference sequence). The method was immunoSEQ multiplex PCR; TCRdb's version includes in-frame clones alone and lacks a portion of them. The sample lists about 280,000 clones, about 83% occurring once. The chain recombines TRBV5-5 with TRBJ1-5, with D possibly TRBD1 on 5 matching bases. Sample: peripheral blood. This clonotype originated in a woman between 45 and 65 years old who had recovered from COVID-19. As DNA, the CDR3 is TGTGCCAGCAGCGCCACCCGGGGGTTCAATCAGCCCCAGCATTTT. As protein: CASSATRGFNQPQHF.